The rows below give T cell receptor beta chains drawn from one sample of a study of shared clonotypes between healthy human individuals. Sequenced by immunoSEQ multiplex PCR; TCRdb stores in-frame clones only, minus some. Here the sample spans over 2 million clones, about 95% being singletons. Input material: naive CD8+ T cells sorted from blood. The receptors were sampled from a man between 18 and 35 years old in good health. The CDR3 runs from the conserved cysteine through the conserved F or W. A D gene is named only where the DNA matches it firmly. Only some rows state a clone size, as once, few, many or a class for expanded clones.

V: TRBV5-1; D: TRBD2; size: .; J: TRBJ2-7; CDR3: CASSSPGLAGARQYF; DNA: TGCGCCAGCAGCTCTCCGGGACTAGCGGGAGCTAGGCAGTACTTC
V: TRBV7-6; D: TRBD1; size: .; J: TRBJ1-6; CDR3: CASSLAGTGAVTNNSPLHF; DNA: TGTGCCAGCAGCTTAGCCGGGACAGGGGCCGTTACTAATAATTCACCCCTCCACTTT
V: TRBV30; D: TRBD2; size: .; J: TRBJ2-7; CDR3: CAWSVNRDSGRPYEQYF; DNA: TGTGCCTGGAGTGTTAACAGGGATAGCGGGAGACCGTACGAGCAGTACTTC
V: TRBV20-1; D: .; size: .; J: TRBJ2-2; CDR3: CSASKAGELFF; DNA: TGCAGTGCTAGTAAAGCCGGGGAGCTGTTTTTT
V: TRBV18; D: .; size: .; J: TRBJ1-5; CDR3: CASSPRRLPVSPYSNQPQHF; DNA: TGTGCCAGCTCACCACGAAGACTTCCAGTTTCTCCTTATAGCAATCAGCCCCAGCATTTT
V: TRBV4-1; D: .; size: .; J: TRBJ1-2; CDR3: CASSHTRTAGYTF; DNA: TGCGCCAGCAGCCACACGAGGACAGCTGGCTACACCTTC
V: TRBV4-1; D: TRBD2; size: once; J: TRBJ2-3; CDR3: CASSQDWGGFQYF; DNA: TGCGCCAGCAGCCAAGATTGGGGGGGGTTTCAGTATTTT
V: TRBV9; D: .; size: once; J: TRBJ1-2; CDR3: CASSVEGGADYGYTF; DNA: TGTGCCAGCAGCGTAGAAGGGGGGGCTGACTATGGCTACACCTTC
V: TRBV15; D: .; size: few; J: TRBJ2-5; CDR3: CATTLGQGETQYF; DNA: TGTGCCACCACCTTGGGTCAGGGGGAGACCCAGTACTTC
V: TRBV7-9; D: .; size: .; J: TRBJ2-7; CDR3: CASSLVGWDLYEQYF; DNA: TGTGCCAGCAGCTTAGTCGGTTGGGATCTCTACGAGCAGTACTTC
V: TRBV6-6; D: TRBD1; size: .; J: TRBJ1-2; CDR3: CASSYFTGGAGGYTF; DNA: TGTGCCAGCAGTTACTTCACAGGGGGCGCGGGAGGCTACACCTTC
V: TRBV5-1; D: TRBD1; size: .; J: TRBJ1-1; CDR3: CASSLQGQGTEAFF; DNA: TGCGCCAGCAGCTTACAGGGACAGGGCACTGAAGCTTTCTTT
V: TRBV27; D: TRBD2; size: .; J: TRBJ2-3; CDR3: CASRAGTSGTDTQYF; DNA: TGTGCCAGCAGAGCCGGGACTAGCGGGACAGATACGCAGTATTTT
V: TRBV23-1; D: TRBD1; size: .; J: TRBJ2-7; CDR3: CASSHELGTGDSYEQYF; DNA: TGCGCCAGCAGTCATGAGCTCGGGACAGGTGATTCCTACGAGCAGTACTTC
V: TRBV4-1; D: TRBD2; size: .; J: TRBJ2-3; CDR3: CASSPPGGSSTDTQYF; DNA: TGCGCCAGCAGCCCCCCGGGGGGGTCTAGCACAGATACGCAGTATTTT
V: TRBV6-5; D: .; size: .; J: TRBJ2-5; CDR3: CASSHRDLGETQYF; DNA: TGTGCCAGCAGTCACCGAGACCTCGGGGAGACCCAGTACTTC
V: TRBV30; D: .; size: .; J: TRBJ2-2; CDR3: CAWSIGHPLGVGELFF; DNA: TGTGCCTGGAGTATCGGCCACCCCCTAGGGGTCGGGGAGCTGTTTTTT
V: TRBV5-1; D: .; size: .; J: TRBJ2-7; CDR3: CASSLAASYEQYF; DNA: TGCGCCAGCAGCTTGGCGGCCTCCTACGAGCAGTACTTC
V: TRBV4-1; D: .; size: .; J: TRBJ1-1; CDR3: CASSQGSEAFF; DNA: TGCGCCAGCAGCCAGGGAAGTGAAGCTTTCTTT
V: TRBV27; D: .; size: .; J: TRBJ1-5; CDR3: CASSFFGQPQHF; DNA: .
V: TRBV6-5; D: .; size: .; J: TRBJ2-7; CDR3: CASSDTYEQYF; DNA: TGTGCCAGCAGTGATACCTACGAGCAGTACTTC
V: TRBV7-2; D: TRBD2; size: .; J: TRBJ2-1; CDR3: CASSSVLIGLAGSYNEQFF; DNA: TGTGCCAGCAGCTCGGTCCTTATTGGACTAGCGGGCTCCTACAATGAGCAGTTCTTC
V: TRBV7-2; D: TRBD1; size: .; J: TRBJ2-7; CDR3: CASSITGGGHEQYF; DNA: TGTGCCAGCAGCATAACAGGGGGCGGGCACGAGCAGTACTTC
V: TRBV4-1; D: .; size: .; J: TRBJ2-7; CDR3: CASSQVKDYEQYF; DNA: TGCGCCAGCAGCCAAGTAAAGGACTACGAGCAGTACTTC
V: TRBV27; D: TRBD1; size: once; J: TRBJ2-3; CDR3: CASSLSVGTGYVEYF; DNA: TGTGCCAGCAGTTTATCGGTCGGGACAGGTTATGTCGAGTATTTT
V: TRBV10-1; D: .; size: .; J: TRBJ1-4; CDR3: CASSDQNEKLFF; DNA: TGCGCCAGCAGTGACCAGAATGAAAAACTGTTTTTT
V: TRBV6-5; D: .; size: .; J: TRBJ2-3; CDR3: CASSLDRFTDTQYF; DNA: TGTGCCAGCAGTCTAGACCGGTTCACAGATACGCAGTATTTT
V: TRBV9; D: .; size: .; J: TRBJ2-2; CDR3: CASSAPLGPGRGELFF; DNA: TGTGCCAGCAGCGCCCCACTGGGACCAGGCCGTGGGGAGCTGTTTTTT
V: TRBV4-3; D: .; size: .; J: TRBJ1-2; CDR3: CASSQDTGSVEGYTF; DNA: TGCGCCAGCAGCCAGGATACAGGGAGTGTGGAGGGCTACACCTTC
V: TRBV27; D: TRBD1; size: once; J: TRBJ2-7; CDR3: CASRLGTGAYEQYF; DNA: TGTGCCAGCAGGCTCGGAACAGGGGCTTACGAGCAGTACTTC
V: TRBV25-1; D: TRBD1; size: .; J: TRBJ1-1; CDR3: CASSGTGARRGWGFEAFF; DNA: TGTGCCAGCAGTGGAACAGGGGCCCGGAGGGGGTGGGGTTTTGAAGCTTTCTTT
V: TRBV19; D: .; size: .; J: TRBJ1-5; CDR3: CASSGGNQPQHF; DNA: TGTGCCAGTAGTGGGGGCAATCAGCCCCAGCATTTT
V: TRBV7-9; D: TRBD1; size: once; J: TRBJ2-3; CDR3: CASSLIGQGAHTQYF; DNA: TGTGCCAGCAGCTTAATTGGGCAGGGGGCACATACGCAGTATTTT
V: TRBV5-1; D: .; size: .; J: TRBJ2-7; CDR3: CASSWSSYEQYF; DNA: TGCGCCAGCAGCTGGTCCTCCTACGAGCAGTACTTC
V: TRBV2; D: .; size: .; J: TRBJ2-7; CDR3: CASSAGEGDEQYF; DNA: TGTGCCAGCAGTGCCGGTGAAGGGGACGAGCAGTACTTC
V: TRBV6-5; D: .; size: .; J: TRBJ1-2; CDR3: CASSYYGGDGYTF; DNA: TGTGCCAGCAGTTACTACGGGGGAGACGGCTACACCTTC
V: TRBV27; D: TRBD1; size: .; J: TRBJ1-5; CDR3: CASSPGGEGQHF; DNA: TGTGCCAGCAGTCCAGGGGGGGAGGGCCAGCATTTT
V: TRBV10-3; D: .; size: .; J: TRBJ2-2; CDR3: CAISGGLDTGELFF; DNA: TGTGCCATCAGTGGGGGACTCGACACCGGGGAGCTGTTTTTT
V: TRBV5-4; D: .; size: once; J: TRBJ2-5; CDR3: CASSWDVGIGETQYF; DNA: TGTGCCAGCAGCTGGGACGTGGGGATAGGAGAGACCCAGTACTTC
V: TRBV6-5; D: TRBD1; size: .; J: TRBJ1-2; CDR3: CASSYGGGNGYTF; DNA: TGTGCCAGCAGTTACGGAGGGGGCAATGGCTACACCTTC
V: TRBV11-2; D: .; size: .; J: TRBJ2-1; CDR3: CASSSPNYNEQFF; DNA: TGTGCCAGCAGCTCCCCCAATTACAATGAGCAGTTCTTC
V: TRBV2; D: TRBD1; size: once; J: TRBJ2-7; CDR3: CASSEGTGGDEQYF; DNA: TGTGCCAGCAGTGAGGGGACAGGGGGTGACGAGCAGTACTTC
V: TRBV7-3; D: .; size: .; J: TRBJ2-2; CDR3: CASSSNTGELFF; DNA: TGTGCCAGCAGCTCAAACACCGGGGAGCTGTTTTTT
V: TRBV30; D: .; size: .; J: TRBJ1-1; CDR3: CAWGAVGTEAFF; DNA: TGTGCCTGGGGGGCAGTCGGCACTGAAGCTTTCTTT
V: TRBV6-5; D: .; size: .; J: TRBJ2-5; CDR3: CASSYSSLQETQYF; DNA: TGTGCCAGCAGTTACTCGTCCCTCCAAGAGACCCAGTACTTC